Each of the 11 T cell receptor beta chains below was sequenced from the same sample in a study of graft-versus-host responses after intestinal transplantation. Only in-frame clones appear in the TCRdb table, and some are missing; sequencing was by immunoSEQ multiplex PCR. Here the sample spans around 9,300 clones, around 91% being singletons. The sample in question was PBMCs, obtained 43 to 45 days after intestinal transplant. Receptors were obtained from a human patient who received an intestinal transplant, so some T cells may come from the graft donor.

This chain connects TRBV18 to TRBJ2-6; tentative D call: TRBD1 (6 bases). Deletions cut 3 bases from V and 2 bases from J, with 8 bases between. There are 15 residues in the CDR3. Germline lookup yields CDR1 KGHSH and CDR2 LQKENI. The CDR3 loop is CASSPQGTGANVLTF. The CDR3 nucleotides are TGTGCCAGCTCACCTCAGGGGACTGGGGCCAACGTCCTGACTTTC.

The chain uses TRBV10-1 and TRBJ2-1; possibly TRBD1 for D (6 bases). Germline CDR1 reads WNHNN; CDR2 reads SYGVQD (reference sequence). The CDR3 contains 15 residues. Trimming shortened V by 2 bases and J by 7 bases, and 15 bases separated the two germline ends. In DNA, the CDR3 is TGCGCCAGCAGTGAGAGCGACCAGAGGGGGAATGAGCAGTTCTTC. This codes for CASSESDQRGNEQFF.

The chain joins TRBV7-2 to TRBJ2-5, with 8 bases lining up with TRBD2. Germline assignment: CDR1 SGHTA and CDR2 FQGNSA. The CDR3 extends over 15 amino acids. Losses at the gene ends were 1 base for V and 7 bases for J; bases not matched to a gene: 8. The CDR3 spells CASSLERGGRWTQYF. The CDR3, as DNA: TGTGCCAGCAGCTTAGAACGGGGGGGCCGATGGACCCAGTACTTC.

J is TRBJ2-1 and V is TRBV27; D gene ambiguous. V lost 1 base to trimming and J lost 6 bases, with 1 base between them. Germline-derived CDR1 and CDR2 are MNHEY and SMNVEV (reference sequence). This CDR3 has 11 amino acids. The CDR3 coding sequence is TGTGCCAGCAGTTTATTCAATGAGCAGTTCTTC. Its translation: CASSLFNEQFF.

The chain couples TRBV7-9 to TRBJ2-1; TRBD2 aligns across 7 bases. Trimming at V came to 5 bases and at J to 0 bases, leaving 7 bases not matched to a gene. Germline V lookup: CDR1 SEHNR, CDR2 FQNEAQ (reference sequence). The CDR3 runs to 16 residues. The CDR3 is CASSPRTRSSYNEQFF. CDR3 nucleotide sequence: TGTGCCAGCAGCCCGCGGACTAGGAGCTCCTACAATGAGCAGTTCTTC.

The chain couples TRBV9 to TRBJ2-7, with no clear D. V lost 0 bases and J 0 bases, leaving 7 bases between the germline ends. There are 14 residues in the CDR3. Germline loops: CDR1 SGDLS, CDR2 YYNGEE. CDR3 sequence (DNA): TGTGCCAGCAGCGTAGATTTGACCTCCTACGAGCAGTACTTC. Translation gives CASSVDLTSYEQYF.

This rearrangement joins TRBV7-9 to TRBJ1-5; 8 bases align to TRBD1. V lost 5 bases to trimming and J lost 0 bases; unmatched junction nucleotides: 9. Looked up from germline, CDR1 is SEHNR and CDR2 is FQNEAQ (reference sequence). The CDR3 loop spans 17 amino acids. The CDR3 loop is CASSQGQGPNSNQPQHF. Here the CDR3 DNA reads TGTGCCAGCAGCCAAGGACAGGGCCCGAATAGCAATCAGCCCCAGCATTTT.

The rearrangement joins TRBV29-1 to TRBJ2-7; a possible D gene is TRBD1 (5 bases). Looked up from germline, CDR1 is SQVTM and CDR2 is ANQGSEA. V shed 0 bases and J shed 2 bases, with 17 bases lying between them. The CDR3 consists of 16 residues. CDR3 nucleotides: TGCAGCGTTGAAGAGTGGTACCAGGGAAGGGCCTACGAGCAGTACTTC. Translation: CSVEEWYQGRAYEQYF.

This chain joins TRBV19 and TRBJ2-3; D is unclear. V gave up 1 base and J gave up 5 bases, with 1 base separating them. The CDR3 consists of 11 residues. Germline CDR1 LNHDA, CDR2 SQIVND (reference sequence). The CDR3 DNA reads TGTGCCAGTAGTATAGTAGATACGCAGTATTTT. Its translation: CASSIVDTQYF.

This chain joins TRBV18 and TRBJ2-2, with a tentative D call TRBD2 (6 bases). Between the trimmed V and J ends, which lost 1 base and 6 bases, there was a span of 6 bases. Germline V lookup: CDR1 KGHSH, CDR2 LQKENI. CDR3 length: 13 amino acids. The CDR3 nucleotides read TGTGCCAGCTCACCACTAGCGGCCGGGGAGCTGTTTTTT. Translated, it gives CASSPLAAGELFF.

The chain links TRBV7-9 to TRBJ1-6; no definite D call. CDR1 is SEHNR, CDR2 FQNEAQ, per germline (reference sequence). V was clipped by 0 bases and J by 9 bases, with 0 bases between them. CDR3 length: 11 amino acids. CDR3 protein: CASSLASPLHF. The CDR3 nucleotides are TGTGCCAGCAGCTTAGCTTCACCCCTCCACTTT.